These T cell receptor beta chains were read from a single sample in a study of shared clonotypes between healthy human individuals. This table comes from immunoSEQ multiplex PCR, and its TCRdb copy is limited to in-frame clones, with some not included. The table lists a few million clones, approximately 95% of them singletons, with around 0.4% in the top ten. Sequencing input: naive CD4+ T cells from PBMCs. These receptor sequences come from a man in his late teens or twenties in good health. Some clones in this sample may be carry-over from other donors' samples. CDR3s include the opening cysteine and the closing phenylalanine or tryptophan. D genes are given only for firm matches.

.,TRBJ1-3,TRBV7-6,TGTGCCAGCAGCCACCCGTCCCCAGGGTCTTCTGGAAACACCATATATTTT,CASSHPSPGSSGNTIYF
.,TRBJ2-1,TRBV11-3,TGTGCCAGCAGCTTATACGGTGGGAAGCACAATGAGCAGTTCTTC,CASSLYGGKHNEQFF
.,TRBJ1-5,TRBV2,TGTGCCAGCAGTGATGAGGGCAATCAGCCCCAGCATTTT,CASSDEGNQPQHF
.,TRBJ2-7,TRBV7-2,TGTGCCAGCAGCTTAGCGCGGGACGCAAACGAGCAGTACTTC,CASSLARDANEQYF
.,TRBJ2-7,TRBV28,TGTGCCAGCACGGGGGCGCCCCGCTCCTACGAGCAGTACTTC,CASTGAPRSYEQYF
.,TRBJ2-4,TRBV6-6,TGTGCCAGCAGCACCGGGACAAACGCCAAAAACATTCAGTACTTC,CASSTGTNAKNIQYF
TRBD2,TRBJ2-3,TRBV7-2,TGTGCCAGCAGTATCGGGAGGGGGGATACGCAGTATTTT,CASSIGRGDTQYF
.,TRBJ2-2,TRBV18,TGTGCCAGCTCACCACCGATCCACACCGGGGAGCTGTTTTTT,CASSPPIHTGELFF
.,TRBJ2-7,TRBV27,TGTGCCAGCAGTCTCACGGACTCTTACGAGCAGTACTTC,CASSLTDSYEQYF
TRBD2,TRBJ2-1,TRBV19,TGTGCCAGTAGGCCTAGCGGGGCTCAGTACAATGAGCAGTTCTTC,CASRPSGAQYNEQFF
.,TRBJ2-3,TRBV14,TGTGCCAGCAGCCAAGCGGGACGAAGGCCAGATACGCAGTATTTT,CASSQAGRRPDTQYF
TRBD1,TRBJ2-7,TRBV6-5,TGTGCCAGCCGAAAGGGGGCAGGGGGCTCCTACGAGCAGTACTTC,CASRKGAGGSYEQYF
TRBD1,TRBJ2-5,TRBV7-9,TGTGCCAGCAGCCGGGACAGGGTTACGCTGACCCAGTACTTC,CASSRDRVTLTQYF
.,TRBJ2-7,TRBV4-1,TGCGCCAGCAGACCTGTAACCGGGGAGAGGTACGAGCAGTACTTC,CASRPVTGERYEQYF
.,TRBJ2-7,TRBV10-1,TGCGCCAGCAGCCGGGCCGCGGGGGAGCAGTACTTC,CASSRAAGEQYF
.,TRBJ2-1,TRBV28,TGTGCCAGCAGCCCTCCACGCCGGGCCCACAATGAGCAGTTCTTC,CASSPPRRAHNEQFF
.,TRBJ2-6,TRBV6-5,TGTGCCAGCAGTTACTCGCAAAGCTCTGGGGCCAACGTCCTGACTTTC,CASSYSQSSGANVLTF
TRBD1,TRBJ2-1,TRBV28,TGTGCCAGCTCTGAAAGGGGACAGAACTACAATGAGCAGTTCTTC,CASSERGQNYNEQFF
.,TRBJ2-2,TRBV14,TGTGCCAGCAGCCAAATCAGGGGCGGTACCGGGGAGCTGTTTTTT,CASSQIRGGTGELFF
TRBD1,TRBJ2-3,TRBV18,TGTGCCAGCTCACAGGGGACAGAGACGCAGTATTTT,CASSQGTETQYF
.,TRBJ1-2,TRBV28,TGTGCCAGCAGTGCAGGTTTGGCGTACGGCTACACCTTC,CASSAGLAYGYTF
TRBD1,TRBJ1-2,TRBV5-1,TGCGCCAGCAGCTTGGAAGGGGGCAGATATGGCTACACCTTC,CASSLEGGRYGYTF
TRBD2,TRBJ2-3,TRBV29-1,TGCAGCGTCCTAAGCGGGATAACGGATACGCAGTATTTT,CSVLSGITDTQYF
.,TRBJ2-1,TRBV5-4,TGTGCCAGCACGGCGGGGAGCTCCTACAATGAGCAGTTCTTC,CASTAGSSYNEQFF
.,TRBJ1-2,TRBV2,TGTGCCAGCAGTGAGGTAAACCTTAACTATGGCTACACCTTC,CASSEVNLNYGYTF
.,TRBJ2-1,TRBV18,TGTGCCAGCTCACCACCGTCGGGGGCGGGGACCTACAATGAGCAGTTCTTC,CASSPPSGAGTYNEQFF
.,TRBJ1-1,TRBV27,TGTGCCAGCAGTTTAGCCCTGGCGGCCCCCCAGGGGTTAAATGAAGCTTTCTTT,CASSLALAAPQGLNEAFF